Sequencing of this TCR beta chain was carried out in a study of vaccination and CD4 T cells after COVID-19. TCRdb called the PCR reads again in MiXCR, with one record for every CDR3 protein. The sample holds some 21,000 distinct CDR3 sequences; around 60% are singletons and the top ten take 1.1%. This clonotype was found a few times. The antigen is undetermined. Study observations and caveats: In convalescent patients, 304 of 307 vaccine-specific clones were mono-reactive for SARS-CoV-2 spike.

The sequenced sample was CD4+ T cells from blood, obtained before SARS-CoV-2 vaccination. The clonotype was recovered from a human donor who had recovered from COVID-19.

This CDR3 reads CASSISSLTQETQYF. DNA of the CDR3: TGTGCCAGTAGTATTTCTAGCTTGACGCAAGAGACCCAGTACTTC. The genes are TRBV19 and TRBJ2-5; D possibly corresponds to TRBD2 (5 bases). The CDR3 runs 15 residues. V was shortened by 3 bases and J by 2 bases, with 13 bases between the two germline ends. Germline lookup yields CDR1 LNHDA and CDR2 SQIVND (reference sequence).